What follows are 10 T cell receptor beta chains derived from one specimen sequenced in a study of blood T cell repertoires in COVID-19. TCRdb's copy holds only in-frame clones and misses some; the assay was immunoSEQ multiplex PCR. The table lists a few hundred thousand clones, around 83% of them singletons. Sequencing used peripheral blood. Receptors were obtained from a woman in her forties who had recovered from COVID-19.

This clone was seen a single time. The V call is TRBV12-3 or TRBV12-4, the J call TRBJ2-5, with D perhaps matching TRBD1 (5 bases). Trimming removed 6 bases from V and 6 bases from J, with 11 bases in between. The CDR3 extends over 12 amino acids. The CDR3 reads CASSRVRQTQYF. CDR3 sequence (DNA): TGTGCCAGCAGCAGGGTGAGGCAGACCCAGTACTTC.

This chain joins TRBV13 and TRBJ2-1; tentative D call: TRBD2 (6 bases). Germline V gene data show CDR1 as PRHDT and CDR2 as FYEKMQ (reference sequence). Between the trimmed V and J ends, which lost 5 bases and 4 bases, there was a span of 12 bases. The CDR3 extends over 14 amino acids. The CDR3 reads CASSASGLYNEQFF. The DNA of the CDR3 is TGTGCCAGCAGCGCCTCGGGACTGTACAATGAGCAGTTCTTC.

The chain carries TRBV29-1 and TRBJ2-7; a weak D match, TRBD1 (5 bases). The CDR3 totals 12 residues. The germline V gene encodes CDR1 SQVTM and CDR2 ANQGSEA. V gave up 4 bases and J gave up 3 bases, with 10 bases separating them. This CDR3 is CSVAPDSYEQYF. CDR3 in DNA: TGCAGCGTTGCCCCTGACAGCTACGAGCAGTACTTC.

This chain connects TRBV5-5 to TRBJ2-7; D ambiguous. Germline CDR1 is SGHKS and CDR2 is YYEKEE (reference sequence). V lost 0 bases and J 6 bases, leaving 10 bases between the germline ends. The CDR3 totals 13 residues. The CDR3 sequence: CASSLGQASEQYF. CDR3 in DNA: TGTGCCAGCAGCTTGGGGCAGGCAAGCGAGCAGTACTTC.

V is TRBV7-9 and J is TRBJ1-5; unclear D gene. Germline lookup yields CDR1 SEHNR and CDR2 FQNEAQ (reference sequence). Trimming took 5 bases from V and 6 from J, leaving 8 bases between them. This CDR3 spans 12 amino acids. CDR3 sequence: CASSRSPQPQHF. In nucleotides, the CDR3 is TGTGCCAGCAGCCGTAGTCCTCAGCCCCAGCATTTT.

The J gene is TRBJ1-6, the V gene TRBV6-5, with TRBD1 matching over 10 bases. J gave up 9 bases and V 2 bases, and 4 bases lay outside the gene matches. The length of the CDR3 is 15 residues. Per the germline V gene, CDR1 is MNHEY and CDR2 is SVGAGI. The CDR3 DNA follows: TGTGCCAGCAGTTACGGCGGACAGGGGGGTTCACCCCTCCACTTT. Its protein product is CASSYGGQGGSPLHF.

This clone has just a few counts. This rearrangement joins TRBV7-6 to TRBJ2-7, with 8 bases aligning to TRBD1. The CDR3 is 15 residues long. Germline CDR1 SGHVS, CDR2 FNYEAQ. The V segment lost 7 bases and the J segment 6 bases; nucleotides outside the gene matches: 14. The CDR3 loop reads CASNNLDRASGEQYF. Written as DNA, the CDR3 is TGTGCCAGCAACAATCTGGACAGGGCCTCCGGCGAGCAGTACTTC.

The chain uses TRBV23-1 and TRBJ1-1; D uncertain. TRBV23-1 is an ORF for which the function is uncertain. V lost 3 bases, J lost 0 bases, and 14 bases lay in between. CDR3 length: 16 residues. CDR3 nucleotide sequence: TGCGCCAGCAGTCAGGGCTGGGAGTCCCTGAACACTGAAGCTTTCTTT. This sequence encodes CASSQGWESLNTEAFF.

V gene TRBV4-2 combines with J gene TRBJ1-3; 10 bases are a match to TRBD1. J was trimmed by 0 bases and V by 0 bases; bases with no gene match: 5. There are 18 residues in the CDR3. Germline CDR1 LGHNA, CDR2 YNFKEQ. CDR3 protein: CASSQDWTGGPSGNTIYF. The CDR3 coding sequence is TGTGCCAGCAGCCAAGATTGGACAGGGGGTCCCTCTGGAAACACCATATATTTT.

This clone was counted only a few times. V usage is TRBV6-5 and J usage is TRBJ1-1; TRBD1 might be the D (5 bases). The germline V and J ends were trimmed by 4 bases and 4 bases, with 16 bases remaining between them. The CDR3 runs to 15 residues. Germline-derived CDR1 and CDR2 are MNHEY and SVGAGI. CDR3 sequence (DNA): TGTGCCAGCAGTTCTCGAGAGGGGAGGGCCACTGAAGCTTTCTTT. Encoded protein: CASSSREGRATEAFF.